This passage covers 3 T cell receptor beta chains from one sample sequenced in a study of regulatory T cells in long-lasting Graves disease. Construction of TCR beta libraries relied on iRepertoire HTBI primers and on Arm-PCR targeting CDR3 regions. TCRdb re-called the multiplex PCR reads through MiXCR, storing one row per CDR3 protein. The repertoire holds hundreds of thousands of distinct CDR3 sequences, with 16% as singletons. Time point here: newly diagnosed GD, antithyroid drugs for less than 3 months. Making the TCR library involved RNA that had been extracted from PBMCs. The same specimen was also included in a second study, on T cells in Graves' hyperthyroidism and ophthalmopathy.

Sequenced here: peripheral blood mononuclear cells (PBMCs), sampled at new diagnosis, from a patient treated with antithyroid drugs. These receptors all come from a man aged 40-50 years with Graves disease.

The rearrangement joins TRBV5-1 to TRBJ2-7; D may be TRBD1 or TRBD2 (5 bases each). The V gene's germline CDR1 is SGHRS and CDR2 YFSETQ. The CDR3 is 15 residues long. V was trimmed by 4 bases and J by 1 base, leaving 15 bases between them. The CDR3 bases are TGCGCCAGCAGCACCCGACCTGGGGGTTCCTACGAGCAGTACTTC. Translating gives CASSTRPGGSYEQYF. The whole variable domain, remainder taken from reference TRBV5-1 and TRBJ2-7, is KAGVTQTPRYLIKTRGQQVTLSCSPISGHRSVSWYQQTPGQGLQFLFEYFSETQRNKGNFPGRFSGRQFSNSRSEMNVSTLELGDSALYLCASSTRPGGSYEQYFGPGTRLTVT.

This clonotype was seen ten or more times. The genes are TRBV6-1 and TRBJ2-4; 7 bases fit TRBD1. The CDR3 covers 15 residues. The trim removed 2 bases at V and 8 bases at J, leaving 9 bases unmatched. The germline CDR1 and CDR2 sequences are MNHNS and SASEGT. For the CDR3, the DNA is TGTGCCAGCAGTGAACATGAAGAGGGGGCGGACATTCAGTACTTC. Protein: CASSEHEEGADIQYF.

The chain has TRBV28 and TRBJ2-7; 8 bases agree with TRBD2. V was clipped by 7 bases and J by 0 bases; unmatched bases: 8. CDR3 length: 15 residues. CDR1 and CDR2 (germline): MDHEN, SYDVKM. The CDR3 sequence is CASKIAGPYSYEQYF. In DNA form, the CDR3 reads TGTGCCAGCAAGATAGCGGGGCCCTACTCCTACGAGCAGTACTTC.